This TCR beta chain is drawn from a study of OX40 agonist ivuxolimab in advanced cancers. Study-wide results and caveats: Patients with a partial response at 0.1-3.0 mg/kg had among the lowest clonal expansion.

With respect to this clone: What it binds is not known.

The table came from immunoSEQ multiplex PCR; TCRdb's copy has only in-frame clones and leaves some out. The sample consists of about 67,000 clones, 90% to 95% of them appearing once. Germline CDR1 reads SGHNT; CDR2 reads YYREEE (reference sequence). This CDR3 comprises 15 residues. After removal of 2 bases from V and 3 bases from J, the junction contained 6 bases not matched to a gene. The sample in question was CD4+ or CD8+ T cells sorted from blood, obtained in a trial of the OX40 agonist ivuxolimab. This sequence originates from an adult with an advanced solid tumor such as melanoma, head and neck, liver or kidney cancer. V and J are TRBV5-4 and TRBJ2-7; TRBD1 agrees at 9 bases. In DNA, the CDR3 is TGTGCCAGCAGCTTAACAGGGGGCCAGGGCTACGAGCAGTACTTC. Residues: CASSLTGGQGYEQYF.